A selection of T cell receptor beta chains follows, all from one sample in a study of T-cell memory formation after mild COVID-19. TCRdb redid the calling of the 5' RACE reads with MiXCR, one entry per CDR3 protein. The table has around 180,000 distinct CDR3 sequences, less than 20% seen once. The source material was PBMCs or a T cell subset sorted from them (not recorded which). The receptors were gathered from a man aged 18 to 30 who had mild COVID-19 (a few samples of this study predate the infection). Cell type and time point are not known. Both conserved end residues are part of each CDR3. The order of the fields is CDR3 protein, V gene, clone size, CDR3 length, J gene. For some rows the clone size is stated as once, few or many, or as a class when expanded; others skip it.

CASSSSGTGFFNEQFF TRBV7-2 - 16 TRBJ2-1
CSVAPWRRHYGYTF TRBV29-1 few 14 TRBJ1-2
CASSQRTADTEAFF TRBV18 - 14 TRBJ1-1
CASSSPGTGNQPQHF TRBV28 - 15 TRBJ1-5
CASSLERTGYTF TRBV7-9 - 12 TRBJ1-2
CASSDRTSSYEQYF TRBV2 - 14 TRBJ2-7
CASSATGPNYGYTF TRBV6-5 - 14 TRBJ1-2
CASSSRGASSSYNEQFF TRBV7-9 few 17 TRBJ2-1
CASSRRSGRTDTQYF TRBV27 few 15 TRBJ2-3
CATSDFLGQGAGELFF TRBV24-1 many 16 TRBJ2-2
CASSVEPNEQFF TRBV2 few 12 TRBJ2-1
CASSQRTGGETQYF TRBV7-6 - 14 TRBJ2-5
CASRDRANEQFF TRBV5-1 - 12 TRBJ2-1
CSPRGGDADTQYF TRBV20-1 - 13 TRBJ2-3
CATGTGSTDTQYF TRBV24-1 few 13 TRBJ2-3